This TCR beta chain emerged from a study of response to subunit inactivated influenza vaccine. This clonotype was observed a few times. TCRdb itself ran the RT-PCR reads through MiXCR, one entry per CDR3 protein. The data contain some 540,000 distinct CDR3 sequences, under 30% of them singletons. These data also formed part of another study, on T cells expressing NK-cell markers. From that paper: As the method of synthesis, 5'RACE template switching with UMIs yielded TCR beta cDNA. Each TCR beta repertoire originated in sorted T cells that were CD3+CD56+NKG2C+, CD3+CD56+NKG2C- or CD3+CD56-NKG2C+.

The sample in question was CD4+ T cells sorted from PBMCs, obtained about 11 days after vaccination. This sequence was found in a man aged 45-65 years who received an inactivated influenza vaccine.

CDR3: CATSRGKFTGGTDTQYF. The DNA for the CDR3 is TGTGCCACCAGCAGAGGAAAATTTACGGGGGGCACAGATACGCAGTATTTT. The V and J genes are TRBV15 and TRBJ2-3; D might be TRBD2 (6 bases). Germline lookup yields CDR1 LNHNV and CDR2 YYDKDF (reference sequence). The CDR3 consists of 17 residues. V was cut by 1 base and J by 1 base, with 15 bases left in between.